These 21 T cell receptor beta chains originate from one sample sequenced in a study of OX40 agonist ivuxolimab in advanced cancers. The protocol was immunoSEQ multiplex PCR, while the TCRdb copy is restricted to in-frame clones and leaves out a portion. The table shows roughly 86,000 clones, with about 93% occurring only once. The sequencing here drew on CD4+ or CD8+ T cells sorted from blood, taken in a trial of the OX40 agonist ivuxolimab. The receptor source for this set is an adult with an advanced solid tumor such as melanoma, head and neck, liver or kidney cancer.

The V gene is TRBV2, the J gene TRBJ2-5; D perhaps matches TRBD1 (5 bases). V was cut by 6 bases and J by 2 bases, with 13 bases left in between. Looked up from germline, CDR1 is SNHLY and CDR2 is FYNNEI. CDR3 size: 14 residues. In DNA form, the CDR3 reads TGTGCCAGCAGGGTGACAGAAGTTCAAGAGACCCAGTACTTC. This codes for CASRVTEVQETQYF.

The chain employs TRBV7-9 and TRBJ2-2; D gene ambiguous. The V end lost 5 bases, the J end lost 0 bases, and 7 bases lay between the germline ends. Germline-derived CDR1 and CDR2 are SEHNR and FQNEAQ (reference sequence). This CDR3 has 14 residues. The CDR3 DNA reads TGTGCCAGCAGCCCTCCTTCGAACACCGGGGAGCTGTTTTTT. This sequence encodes CASSPPSNTGELFF.

CDR3 nucleotides: TGTGCAAGTCGCTTAGCGCGTAGGCACCCTCGGGGTGAAAAACTGTTTTTT. As protein: CASRLARRHPRGEKLFF. The rearrangement links TRBV12-2 to TRBJ1-4. TRBV12-2 constitutes a pseudogene. The CDR3 extends over 17 amino acids.

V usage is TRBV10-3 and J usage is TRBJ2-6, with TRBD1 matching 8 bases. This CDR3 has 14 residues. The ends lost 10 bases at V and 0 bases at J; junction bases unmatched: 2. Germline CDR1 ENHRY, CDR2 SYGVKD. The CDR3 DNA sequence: TGTGCCACTGGACAGGGCTCTGGGGCCAACGTCCTGACTTTC. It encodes CATGQGSGANVLTF.

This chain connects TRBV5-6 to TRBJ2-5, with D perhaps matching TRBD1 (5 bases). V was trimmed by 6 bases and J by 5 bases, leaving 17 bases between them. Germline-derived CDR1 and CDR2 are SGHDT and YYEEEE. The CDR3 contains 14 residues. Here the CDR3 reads CASTRPGQGETQYF. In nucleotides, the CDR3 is TGTGCCAGCACCCGGCCCGGGCAGGGCGAGACCCAGTACTTC.

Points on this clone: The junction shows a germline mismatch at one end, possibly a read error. The CDR3 here is CASRFAGAYEQYF. The CDR3 DNA follows: TGCGCCAGCCGCTTTGCCGGGGCCTACGAGCAGTACTTC. The genes are TRBV5-1 and TRBJ2-7, with a possible D match to TRBD2 (5 bases). CDR3 length: 13 amino acids. Germline CDR1 SGHRS, CDR2 YFSETQ.

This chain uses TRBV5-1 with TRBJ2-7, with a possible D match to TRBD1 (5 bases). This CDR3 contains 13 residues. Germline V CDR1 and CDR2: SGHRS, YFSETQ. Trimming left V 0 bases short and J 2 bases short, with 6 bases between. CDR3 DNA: TGCGCCAGCAGCTTGGAGACAGCCTACGAGCAGTACTTC. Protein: CASSLETAYEQYF.

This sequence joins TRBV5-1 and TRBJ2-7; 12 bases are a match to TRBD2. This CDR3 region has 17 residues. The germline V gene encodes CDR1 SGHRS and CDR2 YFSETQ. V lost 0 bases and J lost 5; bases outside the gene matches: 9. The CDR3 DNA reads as TGCGCCAGCAGCTTGGGGCTAGCGGGAGGGCCGAAGGACGAGCAGTACTTC. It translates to CASSLGLAGGPKDEQYF. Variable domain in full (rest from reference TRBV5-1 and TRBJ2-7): KAGVTQTPRYLIKTRGQQVTLSCSPISGHRSVSWYQQTPGQGLQFLFEYFSETQRNKGNFPGRFSGRQFSNSRSEMNVSTLELGDSALYLCASSLGLAGGPKDEQYFGPGTRLTVT.

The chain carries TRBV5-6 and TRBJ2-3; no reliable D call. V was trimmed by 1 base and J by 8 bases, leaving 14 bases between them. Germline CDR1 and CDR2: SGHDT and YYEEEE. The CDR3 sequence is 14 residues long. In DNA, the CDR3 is TGTGCCAGCAGCTTGAGACCCCCGGCCACTACGCAGTATTTT. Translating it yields CASSLRPPATTQYF. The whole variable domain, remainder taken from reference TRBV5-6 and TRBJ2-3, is DAGVTQSPTHLIKTRGQQVTLRCSPKSGHDTVSWYQQALGQGPQFIFQYYEEEERQRGNFPDRFSGHQFPNYSSELNVNALLLGDSALYLCASSLRPPATTQYFGPGTRLTVL.

CDR3 amino acids: CASGADRGLSNTQYF. The CDR3 DNA follows: TGTGCCAGCGGGGCGGACAGGGGGCTATCTAATACGCAGTATTTT. V usage is TRBV7-9 and J usage is TRBJ2-3, with 11 bases matching TRBD1. Per the germline V gene, CDR1 is SEHNR and CDR2 is FQNEAQ (reference sequence). This CDR3 has 15 amino acids. V gave up 8 bases and J gave up 7 bases; unmatched junction bases: 11.

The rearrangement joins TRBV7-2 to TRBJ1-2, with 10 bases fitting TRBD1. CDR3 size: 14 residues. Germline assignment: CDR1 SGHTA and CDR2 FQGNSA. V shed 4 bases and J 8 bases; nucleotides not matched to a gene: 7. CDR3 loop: CASSSDRGLRGYTF. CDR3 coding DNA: TGTGCCAGCAGCTCCGACAGGGGGCTGAGGGGCTACACCTTC.

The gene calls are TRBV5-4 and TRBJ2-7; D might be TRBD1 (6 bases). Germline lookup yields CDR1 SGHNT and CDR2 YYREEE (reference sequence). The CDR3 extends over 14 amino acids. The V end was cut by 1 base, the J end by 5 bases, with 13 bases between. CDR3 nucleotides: TGTGCCAGCAGCTTGCAGGGGTTGATCCACGAGCAGTACTTC. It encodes CASSLQGLIHEQYF.

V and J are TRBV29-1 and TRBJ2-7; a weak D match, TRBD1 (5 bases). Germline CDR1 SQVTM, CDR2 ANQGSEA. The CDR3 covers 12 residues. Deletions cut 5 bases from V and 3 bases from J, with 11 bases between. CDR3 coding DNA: TGCAGCGTTCGTCAGGGATACTACGAGCAGTACTTC. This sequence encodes CSVRQGYYEQYF.

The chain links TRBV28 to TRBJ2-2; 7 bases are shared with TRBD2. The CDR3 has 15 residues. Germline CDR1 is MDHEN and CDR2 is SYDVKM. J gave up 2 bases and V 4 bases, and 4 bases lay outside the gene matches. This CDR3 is CASSSASGNTGELFF. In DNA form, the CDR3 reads TGTGCCAGCAGTTCGGCTAGCGGAAACACCGGGGAGCTGTTTTTT.

CDR3 sequence reads: CASSIGASGPYNEQFF. The CDR3 DNA is TGTGCCAGTAGTATAGGGGCTAGCGGACCTTACAATGAGCAGTTCTTC. The chain uses TRBV19 and TRBJ2-1; 7 nucleotides align to TRBD2. This CDR3 contains 16 residues. The V gene's germline CDR1 is LNHDA and CDR2 SQIVND (reference sequence). With V trimmed by 1 base and J by 4 bases, 7 bases remained unmatched. The full variable domain, completed using reference TRBV19 and TRBJ2-1, is DGGITQSPKYLFRKEGQNVTLSCEQNLNHDAMYWYRQDPGQGLRLIYYSQIVNDFQKGDIAEGYSVSREKKESFPLTVTSAQKNPTAFYLCASSIGASGPYNEQFFGPGTRLTVL.

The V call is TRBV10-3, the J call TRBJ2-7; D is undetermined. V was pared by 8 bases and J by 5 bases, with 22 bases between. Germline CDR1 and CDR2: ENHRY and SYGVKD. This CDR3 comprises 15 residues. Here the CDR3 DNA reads TGTGCCATCGGATCCCCGTCGCTAGTTGGGGACGAGCAGTACTTC. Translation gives CAIGSPSLVGDEQYF.

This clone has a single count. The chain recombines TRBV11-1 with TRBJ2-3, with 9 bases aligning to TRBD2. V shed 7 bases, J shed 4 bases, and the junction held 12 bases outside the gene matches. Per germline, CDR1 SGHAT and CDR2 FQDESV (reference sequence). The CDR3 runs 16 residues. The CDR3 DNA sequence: TGTGCCAGCAAGTCCAGGTATAGCGGGAGTTCAGATACGCAGTATTTT. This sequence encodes CASKSRYSGSSDTQYF.

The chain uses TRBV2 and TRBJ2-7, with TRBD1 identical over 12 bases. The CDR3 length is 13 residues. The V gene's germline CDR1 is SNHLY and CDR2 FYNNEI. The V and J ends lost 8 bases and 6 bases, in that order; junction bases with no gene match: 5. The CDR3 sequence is CASAGTGGGEQYF. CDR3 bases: TGTGCCAGCGCCGGGACAGGGGGCGGCGAGCAGTACTTC.

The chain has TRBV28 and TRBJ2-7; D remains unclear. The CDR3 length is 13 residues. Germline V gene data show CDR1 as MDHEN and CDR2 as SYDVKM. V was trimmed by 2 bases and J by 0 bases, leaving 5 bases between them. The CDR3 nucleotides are TGTGCCAGCAGTTTAACAGTCTCCTACGAGCAGTACTTC. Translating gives CASSLTVSYEQYF.

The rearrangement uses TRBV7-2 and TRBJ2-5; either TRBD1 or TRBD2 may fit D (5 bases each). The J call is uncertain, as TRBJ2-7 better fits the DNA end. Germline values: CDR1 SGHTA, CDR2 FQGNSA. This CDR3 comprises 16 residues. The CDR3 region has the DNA TGTGCCAGCAGCTTAATCGGAGGCAGGGCTATCTACGAGCAGTACTTC. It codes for CASSLIGGRAIYEQYF.

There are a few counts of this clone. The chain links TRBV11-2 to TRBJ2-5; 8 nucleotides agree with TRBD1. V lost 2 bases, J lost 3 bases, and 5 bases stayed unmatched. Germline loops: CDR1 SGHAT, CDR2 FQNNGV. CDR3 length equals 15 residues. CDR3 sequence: CASSLLGQGKETQYF. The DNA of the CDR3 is TGTGCCAGCAGCTTATTAGGACAGGGTAAAGAGACCCAGTACTTC.